Listed here are 8 T cell receptor beta chains from one sample, sequenced in a study of PD-L1 blockade in urothelial cancer. The assay was immunoSEQ multiplex PCR, and TCRdb's table has in-frame clones only and misses some. The sample gives about 20,000 clones, roughly 88% of which show up once; 3.5% to 4.5% is in the top ten. The specimen was PBMCs, collected around atezolizumab (anti-PD-L1) treatment. The origin of the receptors is a man in his fifties with urothelial cancer.

This clone was detected once. The chain combines TRBV7-9 with TRBJ1-4; D uncertain. The CDR3 consists of 16 residues. Germline CDR1 reads SEHNR; CDR2 reads FQNEAQ (reference sequence). V was shortened by 2 bases and J by 4 bases, with 14 bases between the two germline ends. The CDR3 reads CASSLNLGQLNEKLFF. As DNA, the CDR3 is TGTGCCAGCAGCTTAAATCTTGGGCAGCTTAATGAAAAACTGTTTTTT.

V usage is TRBV7-2 and J usage is TRBJ2-1; D might be TRBD2 (5 bases). CDR1 and CDR2 from the germline V gene are SGHTA and FQGNSA. The V end lost 2 bases, the J end lost 5 bases, and 13 bases lay between the germline ends. The CDR3 loop spans 15 amino acids. CDR3 DNA sequence: TGTGCCAGCAGCTTATTAGGAGGCCCAAACAATGAGCAGTTCTTC. Its translation: CASSLLGGPNNEQFF. The full variable domain, rest sourced from reference TRBV7-2 and TRBJ2-1, is GAGVSQSPSNKVTEKGKDVELRCDPISGHTALYWYRQSLGQGLEFLIYFQGNSAPDKSGLPSDRFSAERTGGSVSTLTIQRTQQEDSAVYLCASSLLGGPNNEQFFGPGTRLTVL.

This clone appeared a single time. The chain joins TRBV11-3 to TRBJ2-3; D might be TRBD2 (5 bases). The CDR3 runs to 13 residues. CDR1 is SGHNT and CDR2 is YENEEA in the germline V gene. The V end lost 1 base, the J end lost 3 bases, and 5 bases lay between the germline ends. CDR3 nucleotides: TGTGCCAGCAGCTTAGGAGGGACAGATACGCAGTATTTT. Encoded protein: CASSLGGTDTQYF.

The chain is built from TRBV7-9 and TRBJ2-7; TRBD1 is a possible D gene (5 bases). This CDR3 has 14 residues. Trimming pared 3 bases from V and 5 bases from J, leaving 14 bases between. Germline CDR1 is SEHNR and CDR2 is FQNEAQ (reference sequence). CDR3 residues: CASSLSRVGNEQYF. The CDR3 nucleotides are TGTGCCAGCAGCTTGTCCAGGGTTGGGAACGAGCAGTACTTC.

The chain carries TRBV7-2 and TRBJ1-1; possibly TRBD1 for D (5 bases). Germline-derived CDR1 and CDR2 are SGHTA and FQGNSA. Trimming took 1 base from V and 3 from J, leaving 6 bases between them. The CDR3 sequence is 13 residues long. The CDR3 sequence: CASSLVGDTEAFF. The DNA for the CDR3 is TGTGCCAGCAGCTTAGTAGGGGACACTGAAGCTTTCTTT.

The chain carries TRBV25-1 and TRBJ2-3, with 9 positions matching TRBD2. J was trimmed by 4 bases and V by 3 bases; bases with no gene match: 2. Germline CDR1 is MGHDK and CDR2 is SYGVNS. The CDR3 is 14 amino acids. The CDR3 sequence: CASSDSGGPDTQYF. The CDR3 nucleotides read TGTGCCAGCAGTGATAGCGGGGGCCCAGATACGCAGTATTTT.

The gene calls are TRBV11-2 and TRBJ2-5; 8 nucleotides match TRBD1. Germline values: CDR1 SGHAT, CDR2 FQNNGV. The CDR3 extends over 17 amino acids. Trimming took 0 bases from V and 4 from J; bases not matched to a gene: 10. The CDR3 reads CASSLDHQGAGGETQYF. In DNA, the CDR3 is TGTGCCAGCAGCTTAGATCATCAGGGGGCAGGGGGAGAGACCCAGTACTTC.

The rearrangement uses TRBV2 and TRBJ2-1; maybe TRBD2 (6 bases). The V gene's germline CDR1 is SNHLY and CDR2 FYNNEI. The length of the CDR3 is 12 residues. The V and J ends lost 3 bases and 10 bases respectively, with 10 bases between them. CDR3 in amino acids: CASSDPAGEQFF. The DNA for the CDR3 is TGTGCCAGCAGTGATCCCGCGGGGGAGCAGTTCTTC.